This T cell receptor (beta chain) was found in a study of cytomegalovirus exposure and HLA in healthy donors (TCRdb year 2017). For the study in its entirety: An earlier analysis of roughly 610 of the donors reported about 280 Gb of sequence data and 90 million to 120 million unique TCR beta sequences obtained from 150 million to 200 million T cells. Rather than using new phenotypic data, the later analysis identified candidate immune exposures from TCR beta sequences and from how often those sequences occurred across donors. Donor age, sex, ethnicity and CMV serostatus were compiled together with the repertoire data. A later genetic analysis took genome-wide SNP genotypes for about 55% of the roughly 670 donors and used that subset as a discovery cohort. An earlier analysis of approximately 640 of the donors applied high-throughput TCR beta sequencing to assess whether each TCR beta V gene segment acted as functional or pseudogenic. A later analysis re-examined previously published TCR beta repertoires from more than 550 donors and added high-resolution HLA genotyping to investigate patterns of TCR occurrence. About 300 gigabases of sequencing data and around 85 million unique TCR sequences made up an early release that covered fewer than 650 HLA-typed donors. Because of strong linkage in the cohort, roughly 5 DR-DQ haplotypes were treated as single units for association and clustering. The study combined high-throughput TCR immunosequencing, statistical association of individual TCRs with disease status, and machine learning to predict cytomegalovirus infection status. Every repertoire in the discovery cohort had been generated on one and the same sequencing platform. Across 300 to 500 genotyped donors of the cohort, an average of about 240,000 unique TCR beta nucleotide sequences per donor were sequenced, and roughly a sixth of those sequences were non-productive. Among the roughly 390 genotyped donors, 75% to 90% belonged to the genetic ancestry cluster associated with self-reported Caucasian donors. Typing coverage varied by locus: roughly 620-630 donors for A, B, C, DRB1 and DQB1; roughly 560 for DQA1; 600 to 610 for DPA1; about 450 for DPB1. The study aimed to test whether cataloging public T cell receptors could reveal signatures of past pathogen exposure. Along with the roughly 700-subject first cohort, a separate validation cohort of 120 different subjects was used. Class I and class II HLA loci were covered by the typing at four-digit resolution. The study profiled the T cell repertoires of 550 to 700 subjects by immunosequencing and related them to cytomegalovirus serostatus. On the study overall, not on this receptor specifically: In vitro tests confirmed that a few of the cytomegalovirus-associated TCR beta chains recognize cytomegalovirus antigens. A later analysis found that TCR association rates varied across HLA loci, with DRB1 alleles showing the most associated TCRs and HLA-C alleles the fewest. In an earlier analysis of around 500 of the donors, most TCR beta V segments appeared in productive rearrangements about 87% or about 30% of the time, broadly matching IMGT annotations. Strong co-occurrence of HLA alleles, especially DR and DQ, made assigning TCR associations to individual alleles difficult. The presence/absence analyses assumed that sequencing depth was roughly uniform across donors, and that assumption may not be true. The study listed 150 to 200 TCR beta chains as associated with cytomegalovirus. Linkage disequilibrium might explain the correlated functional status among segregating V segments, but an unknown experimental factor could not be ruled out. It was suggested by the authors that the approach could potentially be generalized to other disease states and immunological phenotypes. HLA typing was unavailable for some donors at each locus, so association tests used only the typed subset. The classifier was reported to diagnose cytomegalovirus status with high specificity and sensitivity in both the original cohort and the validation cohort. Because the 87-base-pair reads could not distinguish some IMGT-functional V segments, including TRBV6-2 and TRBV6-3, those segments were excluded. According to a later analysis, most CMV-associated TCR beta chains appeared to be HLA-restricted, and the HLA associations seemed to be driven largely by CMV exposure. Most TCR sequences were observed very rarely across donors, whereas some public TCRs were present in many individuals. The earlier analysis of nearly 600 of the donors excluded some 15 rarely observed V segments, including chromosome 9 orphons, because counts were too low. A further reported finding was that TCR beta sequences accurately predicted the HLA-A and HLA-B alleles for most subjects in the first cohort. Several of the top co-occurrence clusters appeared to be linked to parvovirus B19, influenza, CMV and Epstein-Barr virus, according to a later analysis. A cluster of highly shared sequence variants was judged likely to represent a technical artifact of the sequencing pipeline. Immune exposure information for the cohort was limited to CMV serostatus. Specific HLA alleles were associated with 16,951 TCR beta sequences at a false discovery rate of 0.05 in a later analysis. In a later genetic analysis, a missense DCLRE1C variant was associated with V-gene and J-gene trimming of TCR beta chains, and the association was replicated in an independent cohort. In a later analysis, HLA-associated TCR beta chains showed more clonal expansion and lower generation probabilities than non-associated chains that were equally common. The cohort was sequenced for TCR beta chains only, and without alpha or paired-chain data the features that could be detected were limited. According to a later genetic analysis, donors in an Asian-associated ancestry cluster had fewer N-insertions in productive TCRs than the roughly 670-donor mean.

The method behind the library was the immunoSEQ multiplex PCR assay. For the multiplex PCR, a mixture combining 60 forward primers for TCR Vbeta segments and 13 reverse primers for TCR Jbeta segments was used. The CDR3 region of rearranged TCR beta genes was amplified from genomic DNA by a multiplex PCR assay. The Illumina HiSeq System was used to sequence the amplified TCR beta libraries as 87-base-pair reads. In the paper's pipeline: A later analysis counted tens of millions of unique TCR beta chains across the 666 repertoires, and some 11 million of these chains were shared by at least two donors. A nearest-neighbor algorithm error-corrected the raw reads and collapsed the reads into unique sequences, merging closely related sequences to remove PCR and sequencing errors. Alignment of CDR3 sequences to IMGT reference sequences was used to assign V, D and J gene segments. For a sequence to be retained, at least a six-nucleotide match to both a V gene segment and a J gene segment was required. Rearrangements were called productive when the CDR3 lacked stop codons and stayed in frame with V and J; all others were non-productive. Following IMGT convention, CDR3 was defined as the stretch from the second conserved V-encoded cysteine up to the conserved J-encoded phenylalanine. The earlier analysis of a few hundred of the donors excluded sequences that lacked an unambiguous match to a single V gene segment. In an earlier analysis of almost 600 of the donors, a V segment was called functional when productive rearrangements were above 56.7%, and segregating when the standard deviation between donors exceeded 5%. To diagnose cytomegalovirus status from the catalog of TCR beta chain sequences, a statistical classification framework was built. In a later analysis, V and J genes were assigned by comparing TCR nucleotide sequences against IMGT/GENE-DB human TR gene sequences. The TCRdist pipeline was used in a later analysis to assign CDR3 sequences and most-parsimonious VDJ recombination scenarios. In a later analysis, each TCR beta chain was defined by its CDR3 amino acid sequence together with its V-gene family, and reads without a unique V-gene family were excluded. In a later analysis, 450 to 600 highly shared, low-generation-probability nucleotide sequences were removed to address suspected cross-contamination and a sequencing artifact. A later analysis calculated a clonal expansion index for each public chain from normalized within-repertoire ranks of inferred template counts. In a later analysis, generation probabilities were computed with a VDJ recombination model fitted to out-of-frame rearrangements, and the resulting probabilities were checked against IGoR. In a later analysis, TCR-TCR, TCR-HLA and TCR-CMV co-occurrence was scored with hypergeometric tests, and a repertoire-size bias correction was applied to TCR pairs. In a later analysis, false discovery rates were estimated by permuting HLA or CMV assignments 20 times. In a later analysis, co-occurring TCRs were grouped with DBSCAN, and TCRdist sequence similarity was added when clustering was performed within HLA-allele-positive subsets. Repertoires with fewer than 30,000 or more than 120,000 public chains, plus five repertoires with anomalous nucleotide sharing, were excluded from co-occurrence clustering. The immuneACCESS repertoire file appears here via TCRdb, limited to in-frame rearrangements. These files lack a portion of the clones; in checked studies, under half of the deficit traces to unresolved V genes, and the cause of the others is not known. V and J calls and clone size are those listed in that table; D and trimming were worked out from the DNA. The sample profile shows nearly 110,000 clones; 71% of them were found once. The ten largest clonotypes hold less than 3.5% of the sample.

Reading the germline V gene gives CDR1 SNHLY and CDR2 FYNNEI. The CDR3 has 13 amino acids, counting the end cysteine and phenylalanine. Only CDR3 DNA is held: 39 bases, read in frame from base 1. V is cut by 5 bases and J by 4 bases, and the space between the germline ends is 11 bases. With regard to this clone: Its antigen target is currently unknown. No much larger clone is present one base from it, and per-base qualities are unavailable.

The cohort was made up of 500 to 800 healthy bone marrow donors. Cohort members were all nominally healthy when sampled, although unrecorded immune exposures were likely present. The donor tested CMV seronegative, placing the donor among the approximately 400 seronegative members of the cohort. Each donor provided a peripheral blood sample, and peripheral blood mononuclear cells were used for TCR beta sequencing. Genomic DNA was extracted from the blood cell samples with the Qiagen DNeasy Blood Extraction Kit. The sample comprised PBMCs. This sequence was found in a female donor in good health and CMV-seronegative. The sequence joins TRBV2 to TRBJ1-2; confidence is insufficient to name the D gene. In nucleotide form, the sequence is TGTGCCAGCAGTCCAACAGAATCCTATGGCTACACCTTC. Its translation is CASSPTESYGYTF.